Listed here are 20 T cell receptor beta chains from one sample, sequenced in a study of chemoradiotherapy in HPV16-positive cancers. TCRdb keeps only in-frame clones here, not all; method: immunoSEQ multiplex PCR. This table has around 8,800 clones, roughly four fifths appearing once. This specimen was tumor tissue, taken from a patient who underwent chemoradiotherapy. All receptors come from a human donor with HPV-associated anogenital cancer.

Here the CDR3 DNA reads TGTGCCAGCAGTTTATCCCGGGATACGCAGTATTTT. It yields the protein CASSLSRDTQYF. The chain employs TRBV27 and TRBJ2-3, with unresolved D. Germline V gene data show CDR1 as MNHEY and CDR2 as SMNVEV (reference sequence). V was clipped by 0 bases and J by 6 bases, with 4 bases between them. The CDR3 sequence is 12 residues long.

About this clone: The germline gene is not matched at one end of the junction; a read error may be the cause. This chain uses TRBV4-3 with TRBJ2-1; D gene unclear. The CDR3 extends over 13 amino acids. CDR1 is LGHNA and CDR2 is YSLEER in the germline V gene. The CDR3 is CASSQLGYDEQFF. CDR3 sequence (DNA): TGCGCCAGCAGCCAATTGGGCTACGATGAGCAGTTCTTC.

The genes are TRBV7-2 and TRBJ2-1, with unresolved D. Germline V gives CDR1 SGHTA, CDR2 FQGNSA. V was shortened by 5 bases and J by 7 bases, with 18 bases between the two germline ends. The CDR3 spans 15 residues. The CDR3 sequence is CASSLARMMGNEQFF. In DNA, the CDR3 is TGTGCCAGCAGCCTCGCTAGGATGATGGGTAATGAGCAGTTCTTC.

The chain recombines TRBV18 with TRBJ2-7, with TRBD1 as a possible D gene (5 bases). Trimming removed 0 bases from V and 6 bases from J, with 12 bases in between. The CDR3 runs 14 residues. Germline CDR1 is KGHSH and CDR2 is LQKENI. The CDR3 region is CASSPPVGRGEQYF. The CDR3 DNA reads as TGTGCCAGCTCACCACCGGTGGGGCGCGGCGAGCAGTACTTC.

This clone has more than one count but fewer than ten. The V call is TRBV29-1, the J call TRBJ2-1; 11 nucleotides agree with TRBD1. The V and J ends lost 6 bases and 7 bases, in that order; junction bases with no gene match: 5. Looked up from germline, CDR1 is SQVTM and CDR2 is ANQGSEA. The CDR3 totals 13 residues. The CDR3 sequence: CSVEGQGGNEQFF. The CDR3 DNA reads TGCAGCGTAGAGGGACAGGGGGGAAATGAGCAGTTCTTC.

The chain joins TRBV9 to TRBJ2-5; D is possibly TRBD2 (5 bases). Germline CDR1 SGDLS, CDR2 YYNGEE. The CDR3 loop spans 15 amino acids. Trimming removed 0 bases from V and 1 base from J, with 10 bases in between. CDR3 sequence: CASSVASRGQETQYF. The CDR3 DNA reads as TGTGCCAGCAGCGTAGCATCCCGGGGCCAAGAGACCCAGTACTTC.

The chain carries TRBV25-1 and TRBJ2-1; 7 bases line up with TRBD2. The length of the CDR3 is 11 residues. Trimming cost V 4 bases and J 10 bases; bases outside gene matches: 1. Germline CDR1 reads MGHDK; CDR2 reads SYGVNS. The CDR3 reads CASSAAGEQFF. CDR3 bases: TGTGCCAGCAGTGCAGCGGGGGAGCAGTTCTTC.

The chain uses TRBV5-5 and TRBJ2-2; possible D gene TRBD1, 6 bases. CDR3 length: 15 residues. V lost 0 bases, J lost 7 bases, and 13 bases lay in between. Germline-derived CDR1 and CDR2 are SGHKS and YYEKEE (reference sequence). The CDR3 DNA is TGTGCCAGCAGCTTGGTGACAGGAAAGGGCGGGGAGCTGTTTTTT. Encoded protein: CASSLVTGKGGELFF. The full variable domain, rest sourced from reference TRBV5-5 and TRBJ2-2, is DAGVTQSPTHLIKTRGQQVTLRCSPISGHKSVSWYQQVLGQGPQFIFQYYEKEERGRGNFPDRFSARQFPNYSSELNVNALLLGDSALYLCASSLVTGKGGELFFGEGSRLTVL.

The chain links TRBV27 to TRBJ1-2; tentatively, D is TRBD1 (5 bases). Germline V gene data show CDR1 as MNHEY and CDR2 as SMNVEV (reference sequence). The CDR3 has 13 amino acids. The V end was cut by 0 bases, the J end by 7 bases, with 9 bases between. As DNA, the CDR3 is TGTGCCAGCAGTTTATCCGCCGGGGGTGGCTACACCTTC. It encodes CASSLSAGGGYTF.

The V and J genes are TRBV27 and TRBJ2-7; 11 nucleotides agree with TRBD2. The CDR3 is 17 residues long. Germline V CDR1 and CDR2: MNHEY, SMNVEV (reference sequence). V dropped 8 bases and J dropped 0; count of bases not matched to a gene: 12. The CDR3 DNA sequence: TGTGCCAGCGGGTGGCCTAGCGGGAGGCCGGCCTCCTACGAGCAGTACTTC. Protein product: CASGWPSGRPASYEQYF.

The chain joins TRBV28 to TRBJ2-5, with D unresolved. CDR1 and CDR2 from the germline V gene are MDHEN and SYDVKM. V was shortened by 6 bases and J by 4 bases, with 6 bases between the two germline ends. The CDR3 contains 11 residues. The DNA for the CDR3 is TGTGCCAGCAGGTCTCTAGAGACCCAGTACTTC. It codes for CASRSLETQYF.

About this clone: Other DNA sequences in this sample translate to the same CDR3. The chain recombines TRBV6-6 with TRBJ1-2, with D uncertain. The ends were cut back, 6 bases at V and 5 bases at J, with 16 bases in the middle. The CDR3 totals 14 residues. Germline lookup yields CDR1 MNHNY and CDR2 SVGAGI (reference sequence). CDR3 loop: CASRLTGEEYGYTF. In DNA, the CDR3 is TGTGCCAGCAGATTAACCGGGGAAGAATATGGCTACACCTTC.

This clone is a singleton in its sample. V is TRBV4-3 and J is TRBJ2-3, with 9 bases lining up with TRBD2. The J segment lost 0 bases and the V segment lost 4 bases, leaving 2 bases of the junction unmatched. CDR1 and CDR2 from the germline V gene are LGHNA and YSLEER. The CDR3 totals 15 residues. The CDR3 coding sequence is TGCGCCAGCAGCCTGACTAGCGGCAGCACAGATACGCAGTATTTT. Translated: CASSLTSGSTDTQYF.

This rearrangement joins TRBV10-2 to TRBJ2-7, with 7 positions matching TRBD2. V shed 6 bases, J shed 2 bases, and the junction held 4 bases outside the gene matches. The CDR3 runs to 13 residues. The germline gives CDR1 WSHSY, CDR2 SAAADI. CDR3 residues: CASSPGRAYEQYF. CDR3 in DNA: TGCGCCAGCAGCCCAGGGAGGGCCTACGAGCAGTACTTC.

The genes are TRBV7-3 and TRBJ1-5; a weak D match, TRBD1 (6 bases). V was shortened by 6 bases and J by 4 bases, with 19 bases between the two germline ends. This CDR3 spans 16 amino acids. Looked up from germline, CDR1 is SGHTA and CDR2 is FQGTGA. CDR3 amino acids: CASRSLPGHPNQPQHF. The CDR3 bases are TGTGCCAGCAGATCGCTACCGGGACATCCAAATCAGCCCCAGCATTTT. Supplemented by reference TRBV7-3 and TRBJ1-5, the full variable domain reads GAGVSQTPSNKVTEKGKYVELRCDPISGHTALYWYRQSLGQGPEFLIYFQGTGAADDSGLPNDRFFAVRPEGSVSTLKIQRTERGDSAVYLCASRSLPGHPNQPQHFGDGTRLSIL.

The chain carries TRBV7-2 and TRBJ2-2, with D possibly being TRBD1 (5 bases). This CDR3 comprises 16 residues. V gave up 0 bases and J gave up 1 base, with 9 bases separating them. Germline loops: CDR1 SGHTA, CDR2 FQGNSA. The CDR3 coding sequence is TGTGCCAGCAGCTTAGCCCGACAGAGGAACACCGGGGAGCTGTTTTTT. Translated, it gives CASSLARQRNTGELFF.

DNA of the CDR3: TGTGCCATCAGCGACAGGGACCGGCCGAACAGAGAAGCTTTCTTT. Its protein is CAISDRDRPNREAFF. This chain joins TRBV10-3 and TRBJ1-1, with 7 bases matching TRBD1. The CDR3 has 15 amino acids. The trim removed 6 bases at V and 8 bases at J, leaving 15 bases unmatched. In germline, CDR1 is ENHRY, CDR2 SYGVKD.

The chain joins TRBV11-2 to TRBJ2-2; 12 bases agree with TRBD2. The CDR3 extends over 16 amino acids. Germline loops: CDR1 SGHAT, CDR2 FQNNGV. V shed 3 bases and J 5 bases; nucleotides not matched to a gene: 4. The CDR3 DNA sequence: TGTGCCAGCAGCTTCGGACTAGCGGGATATACCGGGGAGCTGTTTTTT. It specifies CASSFGLAGYTGELFF.

The V gene is TRBV6-1, the J gene TRBJ2-6; 12 bases fit TRBD1. The CDR3 covers 18 residues. J gave up 0 bases and V 4 bases, and 4 bases lay outside the gene matches. Germline V gives CDR1 MNHNS, CDR2 SASEGT. The CDR3 protein is CASSGRDRGLSGANVLTF. The CDR3, as DNA: TGTGCCAGCAGTGGACGGGACAGGGGGCTCTCTGGGGCCAACGTCCTGACTTTC.

The rearrangement uses TRBV19 and TRBJ1-3, with 8 nucleotides matching TRBD1. The V gene end was trimmed by 4 bases and the J gene end by 1 base; junction bases not matched to a gene: 9. CDR1 is LNHDA and CDR2 is SQIVND in the germline V gene (reference sequence). The CDR3 totals 17 residues. Here the CDR3 reads CASSTKPGQESGNTIYF. CDR3 coding DNA: TGTGCCAGTAGTACCAAACCGGGACAGGAATCTGGAAACACCATATATTTT.